The 9 T cell receptor beta chains in this list originate from one sample, sequenced in a study of shared clonotypes between healthy human individuals. Assay: immunoSEQ multiplex PCR; the TCRdb copy retains only in-frame clones and omits some. The sample contains about 2.4 million clones, approximately 94% of which appear only once. Sequencing input: naive CD4+ T cells sorted from blood. Indicated subset: CD45RA+ positively selected. The receptors stem from a man younger than 35 in good health.

Remarks on this clone: Other DNA sequences of this sample code for an identical CDR3. The V call is TRBV7-3, the J call TRBJ2-7; TRBD1 aligns across 10 bases. V gave up 5 bases and J gave up 4 bases; unmatched junction bases: 2. This CDR3 has 13 residues. Germline CDR1 and CDR2: SGHTA and FQGTGA. As DNA, the CDR3 is TGTGCCAGCAGCCGGGACAGGGGATACGAGCAGTACTTC. This translates into CASSRDRGYEQYF.

The chain combines TRBV27 with TRBJ2-3; TRBD2 matches 7 bases. After removal of 6 bases from V and 9 bases from J, the junction contained 18 bases not matched to a gene. The germline gives CDR1 MNHEY, CDR2 SMNVEV (reference sequence). CDR3 length: 16 amino acids. The CDR3 sequence is CASSPTWGGTVHTQYF. The CDR3 nucleotides read TGTGCCAGCAGCCCCACTTGGGGGGGTACTGTGCACACGCAGTATTTT.

The chain is built from TRBV6-1 and TRBJ2-7, with 7 bases fitting TRBD1. J lost 1 base, V lost 5 bases, and 5 bases had no gene match. The germline gives CDR1 MNHNS, CDR2 SASEGT. The CDR3 contains 14 residues. CDR3 nucleotides: TGTGCCAGCAGTCCGACAGGGCTGTCCTACGAGCAGTACTTC. Translated, it gives CASSPTGLSYEQYF.

CDR3 residues: CASGSPGQQETQYF. In nucleotides, the CDR3 is TGTGCCAGCGGGAGCCCGGGACAGCAAGAGACCCAGTACTTC. The V and J genes are TRBV28 and TRBJ2-5, with 7 nucleotides matching TRBD1. The CDR3 is made up of 14 amino acids. The ends lost 8 bases at V and 2 bases at J; junction bases unmatched: 8. Germline V gene sequence: CDR1 MDHEN, CDR2 SYDVKM.

This chain uses TRBV25-1 with TRBJ2-2; either TRBD1 or TRBD2 may supply D (5 bases each). In germline, CDR1 is MGHDK, CDR2 SYGVNS. The CDR3 runs 17 residues. V lost 0 bases and J 1 base, leaving 12 bases between the germline ends. The CDR3 loop is CASSEYSGRGNTGELFF. The CDR3 region has the DNA TGTGCCAGCAGTGAATACTCGGGACGGGGGAACACCGGGGAGCTGTTTTTT.

V usage is TRBV19 and J usage is TRBJ2-6, with D perhaps given as TRBD1 or TRBD2 (5 bases each). The CDR3 extends over 20 amino acids. Looked up from germline, CDR1 is LNHDA and CDR2 is SQIVND (reference sequence). Trimming pared 6 bases from V and 0 bases from J, leaving 24 bases between. CDR3 DNA: TGTGCCAGTAGCCAGAGGGCGCAGACAGTGCAAAACTCTGGGGCCAACGTCCTGACTTTC. Its translation is CASSQRAQTVQNSGANVLTF.

The chain combines TRBV7-6 with TRBJ2-7, with 8 bases that match TRBD1. There are 14 residues in the CDR3. Looked up from germline, CDR1 is SGHVS and CDR2 is FNYEAQ. V lost 5 bases, J lost 3 bases, and 6 bases stayed unmatched. CDR3 sequence (DNA): TGTGCCAGCAGCCAACAGGGGGAGTTCTACGAGCAGTACTTC. Translated, it gives CASSQQGEFYEQYF.

DNA of the CDR3: TGTGCCAGCAGCATGACTAGCGGGGGGGCCAAAGATACGCAGTATTTT. Protein sequence: CASSMTSGGAKDTQYF. The J gene is TRBJ2-3, the V gene TRBV7-2; 14 bases match TRBD2. CDR1 is SGHTA and CDR2 is FQGNSA in the germline V gene. CDR3 length equals 16 residues. The V gene end was trimmed by 5 bases and the J gene end by 5 bases; junction bases not matched to a gene: 6.

This chain links TRBV7-2 with TRBJ2-7, with TRBD2 identical over 7 bases. This CDR3 comprises 17 residues. V dropped 1 base and J dropped 2; count of bases not matched to a gene: 11. CDR1 and CDR2 (germline): SGHTA, FQGNSA. The CDR3 sequence: CASSLGWGAGSPYEQYF. CDR3 DNA sequence: TGTGCCAGCAGCTTAGGGTGGGGAGCGGGGAGTCCCTACGAGCAGTACTTC.